This is a list of T cell receptor beta chains from one sample in a study of shared clonotypes between healthy human individuals. This table comes from immunoSEQ multiplex PCR, and its TCRdb copy is limited to in-frame clones, with some not included. The sample includes some 1,900,000 clones, approximately 94% of them seen just once. Sequenced material: naive CD8+ T cells sorted from blood. These receptor sequences come from a man between 18 and 29 years old in good health. Both conserved end residues are part of each CDR3. A D gene is named only where the DNA matches it firmly. Clone size is shown for a subset of rows, as once, few, many or a class of expanded clone.

d_gene	v_gene	len	abundance	j_gene	CDR3nt	CDR3aa
-	TRBV9	15	once	TRBJ1-2	TGTGCCAGCAGCGATAGCCTACAGGGCCCTTATGGCTACACCTTC	CASSDSLQGPYGYTF
-	TRBV18	16	-	TRBJ2-7	TGTGCCAGCTCACCACCCCCGGGACATGGAGATTACGAGCAGTACTTC	CASSPPPGHGDYEQYF
-	TRBV5-1	15	-	TRBJ1-3	TGCGCCAGCAGCCGAGGCGGGGACGAAGGAAACACCATATATTTT	CASSRGGDEGNTIYF
-	TRBV5-6	13	-	TRBJ1-5	TGTGCCAGCAGCCCATCGGGGTCTCAGCCCCAGCATTTT	CASSPSGSQPQHF
-	TRBV5-1	12	-	TRBJ2-7	TGCGCCAGCAGCTGGCAGGGCCACGAGCAGTACTTC	CASSWQGHEQYF
-	TRBV10-1	14	-	TRBJ2-1	TGCGCCAGCAGTGAGTACAGTTACTACAATGAGCAGTTCTTC	CASSEYSYYNEQFF
-	TRBV7-9	14	-	TRBJ2-7	TGTGCCAGCAGCCCGTCACCGAGCTCCTACGAGCAGTACTTC	CASSPSPSSYEQYF
-	TRBV10-3	14	-	TRBJ2-1	TGTGCCATCAGCGGGGATACAGCCTACAATGAGCAGTTCTTC	CAISGDTAYNEQFF
-	TRBV27	15	-	TRBJ2-2	TGTGCCAGCAGTTTATTGGTTTTCGAGCCGGGGGAGCTGTTTTTT	CASSLLVFEPGELFF
-	TRBV9	16	-	TRBJ2-6	TGTGCCAGCAGCGTAGCGAAGACCTCTGGGGCCAACGTCCTGACTTTC	CASSVAKTSGANVLTF
-	TRBV5-8	10	-	TRBJ2-3	TGTGCCAGCAGCTTGGATACGCAGTATTTT	CASSLDTQYF
-	TRBV7-9	16	-	TRBJ2-1	TGTGCCAGCAGCTTAGAGTCAGGGATCGGTGGCAATGAGCAGTTCTTC	CASSLESGIGGNEQFF
-	TRBV6-1	12	-	TRBJ1-1	TGTGCCAGCAGCCTTACAGGGTTTGAAGCTTTCTTT	CASSLTGFEAFF
-	TRBV5-4	12	-	TRBJ2-1	TGTGCCAGCAGCTTGGCAGATAATGAGCAGTTCTTC	CASSLADNEQFF
-	TRBV27	15	-	TRBJ2-3	TGTGCCAGCAGACACTCAGTGAGCGGCACAGATACGCAGTATTTT	CASRHSVSGTDTQYF
-	TRBV7-8	12	-	TRBJ1-4	TGTGCCAGCAGCTTAGAGGATGAAAAACTGTTTTTT	CASSLEDEKLFF
-	TRBV10-3	14	few	TRBJ1-1	TGTGCCATCAGTGAATGGAACAGCAACACTGAAGCTTTCTTT	CAISEWNSNTEAFF
TRBD1	TRBV27	13	-	TRBJ1-2	TGTGCCAGCAGTAACACAGGGGCCGATGGCTACACCTTC	CASSNTGADGYTF
-	TRBV13	13	-	TRBJ2-7	TGTGCCAGCAGCTTTCGAGAGAACTACGAGCAGTACTTC	CASSFRENYEQYF
-	TRBV28	17	-	TRBJ2-3	TGTGCCAGCAGTCTCCACAGGGAAGGGGGGCAAGGTAATACGCAGTATTTT	CASSLHREGGQGNTQYF
TRBD1	TRBV13	14	-	TRBJ2-7	TGTGCCAGCAGCTGGGACAGGGGGTTGGAGGAGCAGTACTTC	CASSWDRGLEEQYF
-	TRBV6-5	14	-	TRBJ1-6	TGTGCCAGCAGTTACTATGAGGTTAATTCACCCCTCCACTTT	CASSYYEVNSPLHF
-	TRBV27	14	-	TRBJ1-6	TGTGCCAGCAGACTGGTGGGGGCGAATTCACCCCTCCACTTT	CASRLVGANSPLHF
-	TRBV6-1	14	-	TRBJ1-1	TGTGCCAGCAGTGAAGCGTCAGGGAACACTGAAGCTTTCTTT	CASSEASGNTEAFF
-	TRBV6-5	16	-	TRBJ2-7	TGTGCCAGCAGTTACTCTATTCATGGGACAAAGAACGAGCAGTACTTC	CASSYSIHGTKNEQYF
TRBD2	TRBV5-4	15	-	TRBJ2-3	TGTGCCAGCAGCGGACCGGGAGGGCCTGAAGATACGCAGTATTTT	CASSGPGGPEDTQYF
TRBD1	TRBV29-1	13	-	TRBJ1-2	TGCAGCGTTGAACGGACAGGGCTTTATGGCTACACCTTC	CSVERTGLYGYTF
-	TRBV7-8	14	few	TRBJ1-2	TGTGCCAGCAGCTTAGTGACAGCCCCCTATGGCTACACCTTC	CASSLVTAPYGYTF
TRBD2	TRBV4-3	15	-	TRBJ2-2	TGCGCCAGCAGCCTCAGCGGGAGGGCAGTCGGGGAGCTGTTTTTT	CASSLSGRAVGELFF
-	TRBV4-2	13	-	TRBJ2-1	TGTGCCAGCAAGGAGTTAGCGAAGAATGAGCAGTTCTTC	CASKELAKNEQFF
-	TRBV7-9	19	-	TRBJ2-6	TGTGCCAGCAGCCCATTACCCGGGGACGGAAGCTCTGGGGCCAACGTCCTGACTTTC	CASSPLPGDGSSGANVLTF
-	TRBV7-9	13	-	TRBJ2-7	TGTGCCAGCAGCTTACAGGAGTCCTACGAGCAGTACTTC	CASSLQESYEQYF
TRBD2	TRBV10-1	14	-	TRBJ2-7	TGCGCCAGCAGGAGGACTAGCGGATCCTACGAGCAGTACTTC	CASRRTSGSYEQYF
TRBD1	TRBV28	14	-	TRBJ2-7	TGTGCCAGCAGACGGACAGGGGGCGGGGACGAGCAGTACTTC	CASRRTGGGDEQYF
TRBD2	TRBV4-1	15	-	TRBJ2-7	TGCGCCAGCAGCCAAATGAGCGGGGGGACCTACGAGCAGTACTTC	CASSQMSGGTYEQYF
-	TRBV7-2	14	-	TRBJ2-1	TGTGCCAGCAGCTTAATATCGGGATCCAATGAGCAGTTCTTC	CASSLISGSNEQFF
-	TRBV4-1	17	-	TRBJ2-7	TGCGCCAGCAGCCAACATGTTCCCGGTGACAGGACGATCGAGCAGTACTTC	CASSQHVPGDRTIEQYF
-	TRBV11-2	13	-	TRBJ2-3	TGTGCCAGCAGCTTGCACTACGGAGATACGCAGTATTTT	CASSLHYGDTQYF
-	TRBV5-4	13	-	TRBJ2-5	TGTGCCAGCAGCTCGAGGGTTGGGGAGACCCAGTACTTC	CASSSRVGETQYF
-	TRBV7-9	12	-	TRBJ2-1	TGTGCCAGCAGCTCAAGTCGGAATGAGCAGTTCTTC	CASSSSRNEQFF
-	TRBV11-2	15	-	TRBJ2-7	TGTGCCAGCAGCCGTCTGGACACGGGCGCCTACGAGCAGTACTTC	CASSRLDTGAYEQYF
-	TRBV5-6	13	-	TRBJ2-7	TGTGCCAGCAGCTTTCGCGGGTCCTACGAGCAGTACTTC	CASSFRGSYEQYF